This TCR beta chain was recorded in a study of blood T cell repertoires in COVID-19. Study at large: Spain, Italy and the United States supplied samples that represented acute and convalescent COVID-19. Sources were T cells, B-cell-depleted T cells, or PBMCs; the material itself was cDNA or gDNA.

How the authors handled the data: By means of reference gene primer amplification, nucleated cell counts were estimated. Using immunoSEQ multiplex PCR, the repertoire was profiled, and TCRdb retains in-frame clones only, with some absent. V and J calls and clone size are those listed in that table; D and trimming were worked out from the DNA. The sample lists approximately 330,000 clones, approximately 87% occurring once. This clone was observed a single time. The CDR3 extends over 15 amino acids. V lost 4 bases, J lost 9 bases, and 8 bases stayed unmatched. Per the germline V gene, CDR1 is SNHLY and CDR2 is FYNNEI.

The source material was peripheral blood. The V call is TRBV2, the J call TRBJ1-6; TRBD1 aligns across 8 bases. The clonotype originates from a woman aged 50 to 60 with active or convalescent COVID-19. The CDR3 DNA sequence: TGTGCCAGCAGTGGACAGGGGCGCGAGGGTTCACCCCTCCACTTT. Protein product: CASSGQGREGSPLHF.